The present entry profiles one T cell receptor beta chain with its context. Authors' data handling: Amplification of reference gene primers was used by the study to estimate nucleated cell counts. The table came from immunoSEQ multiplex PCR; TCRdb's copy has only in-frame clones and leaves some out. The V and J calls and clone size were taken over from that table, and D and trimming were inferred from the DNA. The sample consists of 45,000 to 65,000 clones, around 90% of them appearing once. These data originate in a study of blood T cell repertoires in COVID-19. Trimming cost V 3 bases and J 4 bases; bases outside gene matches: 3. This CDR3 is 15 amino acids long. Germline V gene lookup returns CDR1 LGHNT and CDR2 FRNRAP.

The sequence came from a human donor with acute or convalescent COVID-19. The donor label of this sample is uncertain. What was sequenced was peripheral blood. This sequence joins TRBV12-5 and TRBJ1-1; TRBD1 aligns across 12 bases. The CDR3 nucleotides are TGTGCTAGTGGTTTAGGGACAGGGGGCTTCACTGAAGCTTTCTTT. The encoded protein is CASGLGTGGFTEAFF.